The 17 T cell receptor beta chains reported below all come from one sample, sequenced in a study of T cell repertoires in cytomegalovirus infection. These TCRs' antigens remain unknown. TCRdb re-derived calls from the reads in MiXCR, one entry per CDR3 protein. The data contain about 890,000 distinct CDR3 sequences, approximately 31% of them singletons. The source material was cultured CD8+ T cells from PBMCs, sampled from culture after CMV antigen stimulation. These receptors were obtained from a human donor in good health (CMV status not recorded). Some clones in this sample may be carry-over from other donors' samples.

This clonotype was counted a few times. The chain is built from TRBV7-6 and TRBJ2-5; 11 nucleotides line up with TRBD2. V trimming: 5 bases; J trimming: 2 bases; junction bases outside the gene matches: 7. Germline values: CDR1 SGHVS, CDR2 FNYEAQ. This CDR3 spans 16 amino acids. The CDR3 reads CASSLIAGGPQETQYF. Written as DNA, the CDR3 is TGTGCCAGCAGCCTCATAGCGGGGGGGCCTCAAGAGACCCAGTACTTC.

This clonotype has just a few counts. The chain recombines TRBV7-9 with TRBJ2-7; 8 bases align to TRBD1. CDR3 length: 15 residues. V trimming: 0 bases; J trimming: 1 base; junction bases outside the gene matches: 2. In germline, CDR1 is SEHNR, CDR2 FQNEAQ (reference sequence). The DNA for the CDR3 is TGTGCCAGCAGCTTAGCACAGGGGGATTCCTACGAGCAGTACGTC. Translation gives CASSLAQGDSYEQYV.

The table lists this clonotype with a few counts. The chain carries TRBV6-2 or TRBV6-3 and TRBJ2-5; 9 nucleotides align to TRBD2. Germline V gene data show CDR1 as MNHEY and CDR2 as SVGEGT. The CDR3 has 16 residues. V was pared by 0 bases and J by 5 bases, with 7 bases of the junction left unmatched. CDR3 region: CASSYSGGGARETQYF. The CDR3 DNA reads as TGTGCCAGCAGTTACTCTGGCGGGGGGGCCCGGGAGACCCAGTACTTC.

The chain has TRBV19 and TRBJ1-5; 8 positions agree with TRBD1. J was trimmed by 4 bases and V by 7 bases; bases with no gene match: 12. This CDR3 region has 16 residues. The germline CDR1 and CDR2 sequences are LNHDA and SQIVND (reference sequence). The CDR3, as DNA: TGTGCCAGTATGGCCGTCGGACAGGGAGGAAATCAGCCCCAGCATTTT. It translates to CASMAVGQGGNQPQHF.

Only a few counts were recorded for this clonotype. This rearrangement joins TRBV7-8 to TRBJ2-2, with D possibly being TRBD2 (6 bases). CDR1 SGHVS and CDR2 FQNEAQ come from the germline V gene. Trimming removed 4 bases at V and 7 bases at J, with 34 bases between. This CDR3 is built from 21 residues. The CDR3 DNA sequence: TGTGCCAGCAGCTGGAGGGGTGGGTCGAATTTTCAGCAAATGGACTACGGGGAGCTGTTTTTT. Its protein product is CASSWRGGSNFQQMDYGELFF.

The chain couples TRBV7-8 to TRBJ1-5; D gene unclear. Germline CDR1 and CDR2: SGHVS and FQNEAQ. Trimming left V 1 base short and J 7 bases short, with 11 bases between. The CDR3 extends over 14 amino acids. The CDR3, as DNA: TGTGCCAGCAGCTTAGAAGTGGTCGGACAGCCCCAGCATTTT. It encodes CASSLEVVGQPQHF.

V gene TRBV6-1 combines with J gene TRBJ2-1, with 8 positions matching TRBD1. This CDR3 spans 15 amino acids. In germline, CDR1 is MNHNS, CDR2 SASEGT. The ends lost 6 bases at V and 0 bases at J; junction bases unmatched: 4. The CDR3 region is CASRTGDDSYNEQFF. CDR3 coding DNA: TGTGCCAGCAGGACAGGGGACGACTCCTACAATGAGCAGTTCTTC.

The J gene is TRBJ2-1, the V gene TRBV6-8, with a possible D match to TRBD2 (5 bases). The CDR3 totals 18 residues. Germline values: CDR1 MNHGY, CDR2 SAAAGT. V was trimmed by 0 bases and J by 0 bases, leaving 15 bases between them. The CDR3 nucleotides are TGTGCCAGCAGTTACTCGGGCGGGCCCCGGTTCTCCTACAATGAGCAGTTCTTC. Translating gives CASSYSGGPRFSYNEQFF.

The chain carries TRBV12-3 or TRBV12-4 and TRBJ1-1; D gene uncertain. Trimming removed 7 bases at V and 11 bases at J, with 23 bases between. The CDR3 is 14 residues long. In DNA, the CDR3 is TGTGCCAGCACTCATTCCCTGGGAAACTTGCGGGCTTTCTTT. Translated: CASTHSLGNLRAFF.

The chain links TRBV2 to TRBJ1-3; D remains unclear. The CDR3 covers 12 residues. Trimming took 10 bases from V and 2 from J, leaving 9 bases between them. Germline V lookup: CDR1 SNHLY, CDR2 FYNNEI. The CDR3 spells CATQSTGNTIYF. CDR3 bases: TGTGCCACTCAGTCAACTGGAAACACCATATATTTT. Combining the CDR3 with reference TRBV2 and TRBJ1-3 gives the whole variable domain EPEVTQTPSHQVTQMGQEVILRCVPISNHLYFYWYRQILGQKVEFLVSFYNNEISEKSEIFDDQFSVERPDGSNFTLKIRSTKLEDSAMYFCATQSTGNTIYFGEGSWLTVV.

The chain links TRBV15 to TRBJ2-5; 8 nucleotides line up with TRBD2. This CDR3 has 17 amino acids. Germline trimming cut 0 bases from V and 5 bases from J; bases unmatched to any gene: 11. CDR1 is LNHNV, CDR2 YYDKDF, per germline (reference sequence). The CDR3 DNA follows: TGTGCCACCAGCAGAGACCCCCCGGGACTAGATTCGGAGACCCAGTACTTC. Translation gives CATSRDPPGLDSETQYF.

This clonotype appeared many times. The V and J genes are TRBV7-6 and TRBJ2-3; 7 bases are a match to TRBD1. J lost 2 bases, V lost 2 bases, and 13 bases had no gene match. Germline CDR1 reads SGHVS; CDR2 reads FNYEAQ. The CDR3 length is 18 residues. This chain's CDR3 is CASSLLLMWDSATDTQYF. As DNA, the CDR3 is TGTGCCAGCAGCTTACTGCTTATGTGGGACAGTGCCACAGATACGCAGTATTTT.

This clonotype was seen many times. The J gene is TRBJ2-5, the V gene TRBV12-3 or TRBV12-4; possibly TRBD1 for D (6 bases). Trimming stripped 5 bases from V and 5 bases from J, with 15 bases between. CDR3 length: 14 amino acids. CDR3 nucleotide sequence: TGTGCCAGCAGTCTATTACAGGGTCGGGAGACCCAGTACTTC. Translating it yields CASSLLQGRETQYF.

Details on this clonotype: This sequence may be a read error, since a much larger clone differs from it by one base. The chain carries TRBV7-2 and TRBJ2-1; D is uncertain. The CDR3 has 14 amino acids. Germline assignment: CDR1 SGHTA and CDR2 FQGNSA. Trimming shortened V by 1 base and J by 6 bases, and 10 bases separated the two germline ends. CDR3 region: CASSLGAMGNEQFF. Here the CDR3 DNA reads TGTGCCAGCAGCTTAGGGGCTATGGGCAATGAGCAGTTCTTC.

The chain recombines TRBV24-1 with TRBJ2-3; 8 nucleotides align to TRBD1. The CDR3 consists of 16 residues. Trimming cost V 3 bases and J 0 bases; bases outside gene matches: 4. Germline V CDR1 and CDR2: KGHDR, SFDVKD. In DNA, the CDR3 is TGTGCCACCAGTGATCGGACAGGGTTTAGCACAGATACGCAGTATTTT. Its protein is CATSDRTGFSTDTQYF.

This clonotype was found once. The genes are TRBV14 and TRBJ2-2, with D unclear. Germline-derived CDR1 and CDR2 are SGHDN and FVKESK. Trimming stripped 3 bases from V and 6 bases from J, with 14 bases between. The CDR3 loop spans 15 amino acids. The CDR3 region is CASSHPIVSAGELFF. The CDR3 coding sequence is TGTGCCAGCAGCCACCCCATAGTCTCGGCCGGGGAGCTGTTTTTT.

This clonotype was counted ten times or more. The rearrangement links TRBV7-6 to TRBJ1-1; 8 bases map to TRBD1. The V gene's germline CDR1 is SGHVS and CDR2 FNYEAQ. CDR3 length: 15 amino acids. Trimming removed 5 bases from V and 0 bases from J; junction bases left unmatched: 5. For the CDR3, the DNA is TGTGCCAGCAGCACTACAGGGGGATTGAACACTGAAGCTTTCTTT. Its translation: CASSTTGGLNTEAFF.